The T cell receptor (beta chain) described here comes from a study of T cell responses to AZD1222 COVID-19 vaccine. Libraries were prepared by immunoSEQ multiplex PCR; TCRdb keeps only in-frame clonotypes and omits some of them. The table lists 77,000 or so clones, roughly nine tenths of them singletons, with under 35% in the top ten. Germline V gene data show CDR1 as MNHEY and CDR2 as SVGEGT. The CDR3 covers 16 residues. The V gene end was trimmed by 2 bases and the J gene end by 5 bases; junction bases not matched to a gene: 7. The chain links TRBV6-2 or TRBV6-3 to TRBJ1-5; TRBD1 aligns across 9 bases. This specimen consisted of peripheral blood, obtained on day 0 of AZD1222 vaccination. The clonotype was recovered from an adult in good health. The CDR3 bases are TGTGCCAGCAGTTACGGTCGGACAGGGGTCTATCAGCCCCAGCATTTT. The encoded protein is CASSYGRTGVYQPQHF.